The T cell receptor (beta chain) under discussion was sequenced for a study of identical twins. As regards this clonotype: The antigen remains undetermined.

Notes on the study in general: A cross-sectional statistical analysis, not follow-up of the same donors, supported the conclusions. Shared out-of-frame alpha sequences (those common to twins) showed excess low generation probability.

A single record per CDR3 protein comes from TCRdb applying MiXCR to the 5' RACE reads. The sample records fewer than 500,000 distinct CDR3 sequences, around an eighth being singletons. This CDR3 has 15 residues. V lost 4 bases and J lost 12; bases outside the gene matches: 13. CDR1 and CDR2 (germline): MNHNS, SASEGT. These data were likewise used in another study, on yellow fever vaccine responses in identical twins.

This chain links TRBV6-1 with TRBJ2-1; 9 bases are shared with TRBD2. The specimen was CD4+ T cells sorted from blood. This clonotype was obtained from a woman younger than 30 in good health. The CDR3 DNA follows: TGTGCCAGCAGTGGGTATAGCGGGAGTGTCCGTGGGCAGTTCTTC. Amino acid sequence: CASSGYSGSVRGQFF.